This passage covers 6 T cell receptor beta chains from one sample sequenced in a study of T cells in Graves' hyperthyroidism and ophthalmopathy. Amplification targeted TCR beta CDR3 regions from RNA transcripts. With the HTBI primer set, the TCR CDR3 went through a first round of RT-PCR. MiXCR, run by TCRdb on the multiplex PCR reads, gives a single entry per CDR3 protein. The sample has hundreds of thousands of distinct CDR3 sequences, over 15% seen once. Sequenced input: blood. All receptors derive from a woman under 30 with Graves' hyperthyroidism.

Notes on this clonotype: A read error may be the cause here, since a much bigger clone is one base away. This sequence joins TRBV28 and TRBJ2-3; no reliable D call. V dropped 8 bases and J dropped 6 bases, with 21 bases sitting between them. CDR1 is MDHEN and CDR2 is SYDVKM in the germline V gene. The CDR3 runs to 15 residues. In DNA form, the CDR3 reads TGTGCCAGCGGTCAACCCCGAGCCCAAATGGATACGCAGTATTTT. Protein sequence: CASGQPRAQMDTQYF.

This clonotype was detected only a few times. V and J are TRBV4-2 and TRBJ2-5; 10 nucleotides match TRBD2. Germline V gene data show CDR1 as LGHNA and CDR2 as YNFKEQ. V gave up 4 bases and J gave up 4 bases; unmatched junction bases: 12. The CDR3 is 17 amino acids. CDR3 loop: CASSLSKGASGRETQYF. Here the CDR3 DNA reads TGTGCCAGCAGCCTCTCGAAGGGGGCTAGCGGGAGAGAGACCCAGTACTTC.

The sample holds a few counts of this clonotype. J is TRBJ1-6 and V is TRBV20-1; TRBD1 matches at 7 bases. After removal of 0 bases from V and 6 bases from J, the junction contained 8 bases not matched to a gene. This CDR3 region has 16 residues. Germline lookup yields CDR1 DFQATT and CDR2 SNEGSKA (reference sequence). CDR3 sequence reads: CSARDTTGTLNSPLHF. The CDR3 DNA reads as TGCAGTGCTAGAGACACGACAGGGACTCTTAATTCACCCCTCCACTTT.

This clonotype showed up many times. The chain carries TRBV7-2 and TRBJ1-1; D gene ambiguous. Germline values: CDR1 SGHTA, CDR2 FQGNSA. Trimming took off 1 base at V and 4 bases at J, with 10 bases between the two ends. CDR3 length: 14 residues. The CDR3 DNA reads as TGTGCCAGCAGCTTAGAATTGTGGGGCACTGAAGCTTTCTTT. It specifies CASSLELWGTEAFF.

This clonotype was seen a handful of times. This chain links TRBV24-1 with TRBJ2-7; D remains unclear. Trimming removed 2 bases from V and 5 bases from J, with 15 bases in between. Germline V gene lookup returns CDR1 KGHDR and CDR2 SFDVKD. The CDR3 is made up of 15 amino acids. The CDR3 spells CATSDSWGSKDEQYF. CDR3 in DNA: TGTGCCACCAGTGATTCTTGGGGTTCGAAGGACGAGCAGTACTTC.

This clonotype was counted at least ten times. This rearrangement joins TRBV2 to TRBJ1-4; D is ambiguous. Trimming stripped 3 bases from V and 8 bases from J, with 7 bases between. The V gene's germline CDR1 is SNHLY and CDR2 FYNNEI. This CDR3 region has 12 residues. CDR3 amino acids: CASSEEGEKLFF. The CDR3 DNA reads TGTGCCAGCAGTGAGGAGGGAGAAAAACTGTTTTTT.